The sequence of this T cell receptor (beta chain) was determined in a study of blood T cell repertoires in COVID-19 (dated by TCRdb to 2018 to 2021). Study-wide context: The collaborator samples originated in the United States, Italy and Spain and spanned the acute and convalescent phases of COVID-19. The prospective study material was composed of cDNA or gDNA derived from T cells, B-cell-depleted T cells, or PBMCs. The dataset comprised deeply sampled blood TCRbeta repertoires from subjects exposed to, actively infected with, or recovered from COVID-19. A freely available public database, intended as a resource for researchers studying the immune response to SARS-CoV-2, is where the repertoires were released. The samples were drawn from two sources: the first 160 participants of the ongoing ImmuneRACE study, and 950 to 1,500 subjects contributed by 6 global collaborators. A de-identified subject ID, COVID-19 status, age in years and sex were almost always included in the sample metadata. Where available, HLA class I and class II types were obtained from metadata supplied by the sample provider rather than from assay-based typing.

Beyond this particular receptor, the publication reports: Clinical and demographic metadata were provided uncurated, with the amount varying by source and participant.

Of note for this clone: Its cognate antigen has yet to be identified. The record has no base qualities; no much larger clone is one base away.

Enrolling through a virtual design, the prospective study's participants ranged in age from roughly 18 to 89 years and lived across around 25 United States geographic areas. In the prospective study, cohorts were assigned on the basis of participant-reported clinical history obtained from a screening survey and a study questionnaire. Recovered participants in ImmuneRACE Cohort 3 were defined by two consecutive negative NP/OP PCR tests, clearance by a healthcare professional, or resolution of symptoms. Each participant in the prospective study had whole blood, serum and a nasopharyngeal or oropharyngeal swab collected by mobile phlebotomists. Additional blood draws and questionnaires over an approximately 2-month period could optionally be provided by prospective study participants. Blood samples from the prospective study were shipped frozen or at room temperature prior to DNA extraction. Trimming takes 4 bases off V and 2 bases off J; junction bases not matched to a gene: 9. As encoded in the germline V gene, CDR1 is SGHRS while CDR2 is YFSETQ. The CDR3 contains 16 residues, cysteine and phenylalanine counted. Only the CDR3 part of the read is kept: 48 bases, read in frame from the first base.

The immunoSEQ Assay, a bias-controlled multiplex PCR, was used to amplify TCRbeta CDR3 regions from genomic DNA. The source study handled its data this way. Nucleated cell counts per sample were estimated from amplification of reference gene primers within the assay. To quantify the absolute abundance of each unique TCRbeta CDR3 rearrangement, sequence reads were collapsed and filtered. For each sample, productive Simpson clonality was calculated by taking the square root of Simpson's diversity index across productive rearrangements. This is the immuneACCESS table as TCRdb keeps it, with only in-frame sequences that have V and J called. A part of the clones is gone; compared with another copy, unresolved V genes explain less than half, and the rest is unexplained. The V and J calls and clone size come from that table; D and trimming were worked out from the DNA. The sample table lists about 370,000 clones, 75% to 90% of them with a count of one. Approximately 1% of the sample belongs to the ten largest clones.

Recombination linked TRBV5-1 to TRBJ2-5, and TRBD2 matches 9 of the central bases. The clonotype comes from a man aged 18 to 30 who had recovered from COVID-19. Sequencing was performed on PBMCs or T cells enriched from blood (not recorded which). The nucleotide sequence reads as follows: TGCGCCAGCAGCCCGGGGGCTAGCGGGGTGCAAGAGACCCAGTACTTC. It specifies CASSPGASGVQETQYF. When the CDR3 is completed using the reference TRBV5-1 and TRBJ2-5 genes on either side, the full variable domain is KAGVTQTPRYLIKTRGQQVTLSCSPISGHRSVSWYQQTPGQGLQFLFEYFSETQRNKGNFPGRFSGRQFSNSRSEMNVSTLELGDSALYLCASSPGASGVQETQYFGPGTRLLVL.